Detailed here is one T cell receptor beta chain. The antigen is undetermined. No infections or other immune events were documented during collection. These data come from a study of identifying expanded T cells in peripheral blood. Using immunoSEQ multiplex PCR, the repertoire was profiled, and TCRdb retains in-frame clones only, with some absent. Here the sample spans 84,000 or so clones, around nine tenths being singletons. Whole-study findings and limits: Variance in clone template counts between roughly two-week samples significantly increased with total template count across all healthy donors.

This CDR3 has 19 amino acids. This TCR came from a person between 18 and 75 years old in good health. The chain uses TRBV21-1 and TRBJ2-3; the table's D call, TRBD2, has no DNA check behind it. TRBV21-1 has pseudogene status. The specimen sequenced was blood. This CDR3 reads CASSTTGTPPRLPTDTQYF. The DNA of the CDR3 is TGTGCCAGCAGCACAACCGGGACTCCTCCACGCCTTCCCACAGATACGCAGTATTTT.